These 28 T cell receptor beta chains came from one sample sequenced in a study of PD-1 blockade in classical Hodgkin lymphoma. The assay was immunoSEQ multiplex PCR, and TCRdb's table has in-frame clones only and misses some. The table lists over 25,000 clones, 94% of them singletons. Time point specified: newly diagnosed, previously untreated cHL patient sample. The sample taken for sequencing was peripheral blood mononuclear cells (PBMCs). These receptors originate from a human donor with classical Hodgkin lymphoma.

V gene TRBV14 combines with J gene TRBJ2-1; 8 positions agree with TRBD2. Trimming at V came to 4 bases and at J to 4 bases, leaving 9 bases not matched to a gene. The CDR3 loop spans 16 amino acids. Germline CDR1 reads SGHDN; CDR2 reads FVKESK. The CDR3 sequence is CASSLPGRGAYNEQFF. In DNA, the CDR3 is TGTGCCAGCAGCCTCCCTGGGCGGGGGGCATACAATGAGCAGTTCTTC. Combining the CDR3 with reference TRBV14 and TRBJ2-1 gives the whole variable domain EAGVTQFPSHSVIEKGQTVTLRCDPISGHDNLYWYRRVMGKEIKFLLHFVKESKQDESGMPNNRFLAERTGGTYSTLKVQPAELEDSGVYFCASSLPGRGAYNEQFFGPGTRLTVL.

The genes are TRBV27 and TRBJ1-5; D is unclear. V was pared by 1 base and J by 6 bases, with 7 bases between. The CDR3 spans 13 residues. CDR1 and CDR2 from the germline V gene are MNHEY and SMNVEV (reference sequence). The CDR3 is CASSLWFSQPQHF. Here the CDR3 DNA reads TGTGCCAGCAGTTTATGGTTTAGTCAGCCCCAGCATTTT.

This clone has a handful of counts. The gene calls are TRBV4-3 and TRBJ2-7, with TRBD2 matching over 14 bases. This CDR3 comprises 19 residues. The germline V gene has CDR1 LGHNA and CDR2 YSLEER. V was clipped by 4 bases and J by 3 bases; unmatched bases: 14. This chain's CDR3 is CASSLRTSGGPSNLYEQYF. The CDR3, as DNA: TGCGCCAGCAGCCTTCGGACTAGCGGGGGGCCCTCTAATCTCTACGAGCAGTACTTC.

This clone appeared once. The gene calls are TRBV5-4 and TRBJ2-3; D not resolved. The V gene lost 2 bases and the J gene lost 0 bases, with 4 bases spanning the gap. In germline, CDR1 is SGHNT, CDR2 YYREEE (reference sequence). This CDR3 is 13 amino acids long. In DNA, the CDR3 is TGTGCCAGCAGCTTACAAAGCACAGATACGCAGTATTTT. Translated: CASSLQSTDTQYF.

The chain combines TRBV7-9 with TRBJ2-2; 9 positions match TRBD1. The V gene's germline CDR1 is SEHNR and CDR2 FQNEAQ (reference sequence). V was pared by 3 bases and J by 5 bases, with 4 bases of the junction left unmatched. This CDR3 has 15 residues. Written as DNA, the CDR3 is TGTGCCAGCAGCTTTAGGGACAGGGCGACCGGGGAGCTGTTTTTT. Translating it yields CASSFRDRATGELFF.

The chain joins TRBV5-8 to TRBJ1-2; the D gene is possibly TRBD1 (6 bases). V lost 4 bases to trimming and J lost 5 bases, with 21 bases between them. Germline V gene data show CDR1 as SGHTS and CDR2 as YDEGEE. CDR3 length equals 16 residues. CDR3 in DNA: TGTGCCAGCAGCCCCGTTAAGGGGGGGGCAAGATATGGCTACACCTTC. Translating gives CASSPVKGGARYGYTF.

This clone showed up just once. The J gene is TRBJ2-6, the V gene TRBV4-3, with D hard to call. V gave up 5 bases and J gave up 0 bases, with 14 bases separating them. The CDR3 covers 17 residues. CDR1 is LGHNA and CDR2 is YSLEER in the germline V gene. CDR3 in amino acids: CASSAMITNSGANVLTF. The CDR3 DNA sequence: TGCGCCAGCAGCGCTATGATAACAAACTCTGGGGCCAACGTCCTGACTTTC.

The J gene is TRBJ2-7, the V gene TRBV2; 13 nucleotides agree with TRBD2. This CDR3 is 17 amino acids long. The ends lost 6 bases at V and 1 base at J; junction bases unmatched: 9. Germline-derived CDR1 and CDR2 are SNHLY and FYNNEI. In nucleotides, the CDR3 is TGTGCCAGCAGACTAGCGGGAGGGATTGGGGGGTCCTACGAGCAGTACTTC. It translates to CASRLAGGIGGSYEQYF.

The sample holds a few counts of this clone. The J gene is TRBJ2-2, the V gene TRBV10-3; a weak D match, TRBD2 (6 bases). Per germline, CDR1 ENHRY and CDR2 SYGVKD. Deletions cut 10 bases from V and 7 bases from J, with 19 bases between. This CDR3 spans 14 amino acids. CDR3: CATGSGRRGGELFF. The CDR3 coding sequence is TGTGCCACCGGGTCCGGGCGGCGGGGCGGGGAGCTGTTTTTT.

The chain combines TRBV12-5 with TRBJ2-7; 7 bases line up with TRBD1. Germline loops: CDR1 LGHNT, CDR2 FRNRAP. The trim removed 5 bases at V and 4 bases at J, leaving 11 bases unmatched. CDR3 length: 15 residues. The CDR3: CASGPPTGIGYEQYF. The CDR3 DNA follows: TGTGCTAGTGGTCCCCCGACAGGGATAGGGTACGAGCAGTACTTC.

This rearrangement joins TRBV6-5 to TRBJ2-1, with 11 bases aligning to TRBD2. V was pared by 6 bases and J by 9 bases, with 4 bases of the junction left unmatched. The CDR3 extends over 13 amino acids. Germline lookup yields CDR1 MNHEY and CDR2 SVGAGI. The chain's CDR3 is CASSGLAGVEQFF. The CDR3 DNA reads as TGTGCCAGCAGCGGACTAGCGGGCGTTGAGCAGTTCTTC.

The chain is built from TRBV5-5 and TRBJ2-7; TRBD2 aligns across 15 bases. Germline V CDR1 and CDR2: SGHKS, YYEKEE (reference sequence). J gave up 2 bases and V 4 bases, and 4 bases lay outside the gene matches. This CDR3 region has 16 residues. This CDR3 is CASSPWTSGRAYEQYF. The CDR3 DNA reads as TGTGCCAGCAGCCCCTGGACTAGCGGGAGGGCCTACGAGCAGTACTTC.

A single count supports this clone. The CDR3 sequence is CASSYEANYGYTF. CDR3 nucleotide sequence: TGTGCCAGCAGTTACGAAGCTAACTATGGCTACACCTTC. The rearrangement uses TRBV6-5 and TRBJ1-2; no definite D call. In germline, CDR1 is MNHEY, CDR2 SVGAGI. V lost 2 bases and J 0 bases, leaving 4 bases between the germline ends. The CDR3 runs to 13 residues.

The chain links TRBV30 to TRBJ1-1, with D possibly being TRBD1 (5 bases). The germline gives CDR1 GTSNPN, CDR2 SVGIG (reference sequence). Trimming took off 4 bases at V and 6 bases at J, with 30 bases between the two ends. The CDR3 has 18 residues. Written as DNA, the CDR3 is TGTGCCTGGACCCCAGGGAGGGCAGGGAGTTTGGTCGGAGCTGAAGCTTTCTTT. Amino acid sequence: CAWTPGRAGSLVGAEAFF.

The V call is TRBV5-1, the J call TRBJ2-5; perhaps TRBD1 as D (6 bases). Germline CDR1 reads SGHRS; CDR2 reads YFSETQ. V was pared by 0 bases and J by 0 bases, with 6 bases between. CDR3 length: 14 residues. CDR3 sequence reads: CASSLGTDQETQYF. CDR3 bases: TGCGCCAGCAGCTTGGGGACAGACCAAGAGACCCAGTACTTC.

This clone was detected only a few times. The chain recombines TRBV6-5 with TRBJ2-1, with 10 bases aligning to TRBD2. Germline values: CDR1 MNHEY, CDR2 SVGAGI. The CDR3 is 14 residues long. V gave up 6 bases and J gave up 9 bases; unmatched junction bases: 8. For the CDR3, the DNA is TGTGCCAGCAGGAGCGGGGGGGCTATAATTGAGCAGTTCTTC. Protein: CASRSGGAIIEQFF.

The chain joins TRBV28 to TRBJ2-1; 11 bases are shared with TRBD2. The germline CDR1 and CDR2 sequences are MDHEN and SYDVKM. The CDR3 has 17 residues. J lost 4 bases, V lost 2 bases, and 7 bases had no gene match. CDR3 bases: TGTGCCAGCAGTTTACCGACCACTAGCGGGAGTTACAATGAGCAGTTCTTC. The encoded protein is CASSLPTTSGSYNEQFF.

The J gene is TRBJ2-1, the V gene TRBV14; D is ambiguous. Germline V gene lookup returns CDR1 SGHDN and CDR2 FVKESK. The CDR3 contains 15 residues. The V and J ends lost 4 bases and 4 bases respectively, with 14 bases between them. CDR3 sequence: CASSLADSLYNEQFF. The CDR3 DNA is TGTGCCAGCAGCCTTGCTGACTCTTTGTACAATGAGCAGTTCTTC.

This chain uses TRBV19 with TRBJ2-2, with a weak D call TRBD2 (5 bases). The CDR3 totals 15 residues. Germline CDR1 and CDR2: LNHDA and SQIVND (reference sequence). The V gene lost 4 bases and the J gene lost 7 bases, with 16 bases spanning the gap. Here the CDR3 DNA reads TGTGCCAGTAGTAGGGATAGTGATGGGAGCGGGGAGCTGTTTTTT. This encodes CASSRDSDGSGELFF. Full variable domain (missing parts from reference TRBV19 and TRBJ2-2): DGGITQSPKYLFRKEGQNVTLSCEQNLNHDAMYWYRQDPGQGLRLIYYSQIVNDFQKGDIAEGYSVSREKKESFPLTVTSAQKNPTAFYLCASSRDSDGSGELFFGEGSRLTVL.

V and J are TRBV29-1 and TRBJ2-3; no reliable D call. The CDR3 has 13 amino acids. From germline, CDR1 is SQVTM and CDR2 ANQGSEA. Trimming removed 6 bases at V and 0 bases at J, with 10 bases between. The CDR3 sequence: CSVLGQSTDTQYF. As DNA, the CDR3 is TGCAGCGTCCTCGGGCAGAGCACAGATACGCAGTATTTT.

V and J are TRBV4-2 and TRBJ1-1; tentatively, D is TRBD1 (5 bases). V was trimmed by 0 bases and J by 3 bases, leaving 11 bases between them. This CDR3 spans 15 amino acids. CDR1 is LGHNA and CDR2 is YNFKEQ in the germline V gene. The DNA for the CDR3 is TGTGCCAGCAGCCAAGAAGACGGGGGGTACACTGAAGCTTTCTTT. It translates to CASSQEDGGYTEAFF.

CDR3: CASSFWEGETQYF. The CDR3 coding sequence is TGCGCCAGCAGCTTCTGGGAGGGGGAGACCCAGTACTTC. The V gene is TRBV5-1, the J gene TRBJ2-5; 7 positions agree with TRBD2. V gave up 2 bases and J gave up 5 bases; unmatched junction bases: 3. CDR1 SGHRS and CDR2 YFSETQ come from the germline V gene. CDR3 length: 13 amino acids.

CDR3 nucleotides: TGTGCCAGCAGCCAATTGGACAGGGCGGTGAACACTGAAGCTTTCTTT. Its protein is CASSQLDRAVNTEAFF. This chain uses TRBV11-2 with TRBJ1-1, with TRBD1 matching 8 bases. The CDR3 spans 16 residues. CDR1 SGHAT and CDR2 FQNNGV come from the germline V gene. Germline trimming cut 5 bases from V and 0 bases from J; bases unmatched to any gene: 8. Combining the CDR3 with reference TRBV11-2 and TRBJ1-1 gives the whole variable domain EAGVAQSPRYKIIEKRQSVAFWCNPISGHATLYWYQQILGQGPKLLIQFQNNGVVDDSQLPKDRFSAERLKGVDSTLKIQPAKLEDSAVYLCASSQLDRAVNTEAFFGQGTRLTVV.

The CDR3 nucleotides are TGTGCCAGCAGTTTAGAGGGGGCGAGGGAGCAGTACTTC. Amino acids: CASSLEGAREQYF. The chain recombines TRBV6-5 with TRBJ2-7; 7 nucleotides align to TRBD1. Germline V CDR1 and CDR2: MNHEY, SVGAGI. The CDR3 is made up of 13 amino acids. Germline trimming cut 4 bases from V and 7 bases from J; bases unmatched to any gene: 7.

The rearrangement links TRBV7-2 to TRBJ2-7; TRBD2 matches at 7 bases. CDR1 and CDR2 (germline): SGHTA, FQGNSA. This CDR3 has 15 residues. After removal of 2 bases from V and 4 bases from J, the junction contained 8 bases not matched to a gene. CDR3 DNA: TGTGCCAGCAGCTTAAGGGGAGGGCAGTTATACGAGCAGTACTTC. Translation gives CASSLRGGQLYEQYF.

V gene TRBV28 combines with J gene TRBJ1-5; no clear D. This CDR3 has 13 residues. V was cut by 3 bases and J by 4 bases, with 7 bases left in between. In germline, CDR1 is MDHEN, CDR2 SYDVKM. The CDR3 region is CASSLPPNQPQHF. In DNA form, the CDR3 reads TGTGCCAGCAGTTTGCCTCCGAATCAGCCCCAGCATTTT.

The chain links TRBV30 to TRBJ1-6; TRBD1 aligns across 9 bases. V trimming: 4 bases; J trimming: 8 bases; junction bases outside the gene matches: 6. In germline, CDR1 is GTSNPN, CDR2 SVGIG (reference sequence). The CDR3 totals 14 residues. The CDR3 DNA reads TGTGCCTGGACAACAGGGGGCGTGGATTCACCCCTCCACTTT. This encodes CAWTTGGVDSPLHF.

This chain joins TRBV10-3 and TRBJ2-3; 12 bases agree with TRBD2. The germline gives CDR1 ENHRY, CDR2 SYGVKD. V shed 3 bases, J shed 4 bases, and the junction held 5 bases outside the gene matches. The CDR3 is 16 residues long. The CDR3 region is CAISDLAGGLADTQYF. DNA for the CDR3: TGTGCCATCAGTGATCTAGCGGGAGGGCTTGCAGATACGCAGTATTTT.